This T cell receptor (beta chain) appears in the sequencing data of a study of blood T cell repertoires in COVID-19 (dated by TCRdb to 2019 to 2021). Context from the whole study: The collaborator samples originated in the United States, Italy and Spain and spanned the acute and convalescent phases of COVID-19. The material from the prospective study consisted of cDNA or gDNA derived from T cells, B-cell-depleted T cells, or PBMCs. The dataset comprised deeply sampled blood TCRbeta repertoires from subjects exposed to, actively infected with, or recovered from COVID-19. The repertoires were released in a freely available public database meant as a resource for research on the immune response to SARS-CoV-2. The samples were drawn from two sources: the first 160 participants of the ongoing ImmuneRACE study, and 950 to 1,500 subjects contributed by 6 global collaborators. Nearly every sample came with metadata listing a de-identified subject ID, COVID-19 status, age in years and sex. Where HLA class I and class II types were available, the types were taken from metadata supplied by the sample provider, not from assay-based typing.

As encoded in the germline V gene (reference sequence), CDR1 is SGHNT while CDR2 is YYREEE. V sheds 0 bases and J sheds 0 bases, leaving 7 bases between their ends. There are 16 amino acids in the CDR3, from cysteine to phenylalanine inclusive. Here the CDR3 DNA is all that survives: 48 bases in frame from base 1. Study-wide conclusions, independent of this receptor: The amount of clinical and demographic metadata varied by source and participant and was provided uncurated.

Each collaborating institution followed its own protocols to collect whole blood in K2EDTA tubes. For TCRbeta analysis, collaborators shipped samples in one of three forms: frozen whole blood, isolated PBMCs, or DNA extracted from either of those sample types. On this clone: Its recognized antigen is unknown. No base-level quality is on record; no much larger clone is a single base apart.

TCRbeta CDR3 regions were amplified from genomic DNA using the immunoSEQ Assay, a bias-controlled multiplex PCR. Turning to the authors' computational methods: Within the assay, amplification of reference gene primers was used to estimate how many nucleated cells each sample contained. To quantify the absolute abundance of each unique TCRbeta CDR3 rearrangement, sequence reads were collapsed and filtered. For each sample, productive Simpson clonality was calculated as the square root of Simpson's diversity index over productive rearrangements. TCRdb re-hosts the immuneACCESS table, in-frame sequences only. Its copies lack some clones; in the studies checked, an unresolved V gene accounts for under half of them, and the cause for the rest is not known. D and trimming come from the DNA, and the V and J calls and clone size come from that table. Here the sample has about 55,000 clones; 90% occur a single time. Jointly, the top ten make up 6.2% of the sample.

This TCR came from a man aged 35 to 55 with acute or convalescent COVID-19. The sample consisted of peripheral blood. The chain is made from TRBV5-4 and TRBJ2-6; a confident D gene designation cannot be given. The CDR3 sequence is CASSLASGSGANVLTF. Here is the DNA: TGTGCCAGCAGCTTGGCGTCAGGCTCTGGGGCCAACGTCCTGACTTTC.